The TCR beta chain described here comes from a study of T cell responses to AZD1222 COVID-19 vaccine. Here immunoSEQ multiplex PCR was the method, and the copy in TCRdb shows in-frame clones only, minus some. This table holds more than 85,000 clones, around 87% found once. The length of the CDR3 is 16 residues. V lost 1 base to trimming and J lost 4 bases; unmatched junction nucleotides: 7. The germline CDR1 and CDR2 sequences are LGHNA and YNFKEQ. The sequence derives from an adult in good health. The sample here was peripheral blood, taken on day 0 of AZD1222 vaccination. V usage is TRBV4-2 and J usage is TRBJ2-1, with 7 positions matching TRBD2. The CDR3: CASSQASAGRYNEQFF. The CDR3 nucleotides are TGTGCCAGCAGCCAAGCCTCAGCGGGAAGATACAATGAGCAGTTCTTC.